These T cell receptor beta chains were read from a single sample in a study of blood T cells in healthy people across ages. TCRdb ran MiXCR on the 5' RACE reads and lists one entry per CDR3 protein. The top ten hold 6.5% to 8.5% of the sample, which has roughly 1,300,000 distinct CDR3 sequences, 59% seen once. What was sequenced was blood. These receptors all come from a man aged 18 to 29 in good health. The CDR3 runs from the conserved cysteine through the conserved F or W. The order of the fields is D gene, V gene, J gene, clone size, CDR3 DNA, CDR3 protein. A D gene is named only where the DNA matches it firmly. Not every row has a clone size; where given, it reads once, few, many or a size class.

d_call: TRBD2; v_call: TRBV4-1; j_call: TRBJ2-7; clone_size: few; cdr3_nt: TGCGCCAGCAGCCGGTCTCCGGGACTAGGCCACGAGCAGTACTTC; cdr3_aa: CASSRSPGLGHEQYF
d_call: TRBD1; v_call: TRBV6-5; j_call: TRBJ2-2; clone_size: -; cdr3_nt: TGTGCCAGCAGTTACCGGACAGGGTACACCGGGGAGCTGTTTTTT; cdr3_aa: CASSYRTGYTGELFF
d_call: -; v_call: TRBV10-3; j_call: TRBJ2-5; clone_size: few; cdr3_nt: TGTGCCATCGGTGAGGACCAAGAGACCCAGTACTTC; cdr3_aa: CAIGEDQETQYF
d_call: -; v_call: TRBV7-9; j_call: TRBJ2-3; clone_size: -; cdr3_nt: TGTGCCAGCAGCGCCGGGACTACAGATACGCAGTATTTT; cdr3_aa: CASSAGTTDTQYF
d_call: TRBD1; v_call: TRBV27; j_call: TRBJ2-7; clone_size: -; cdr3_nt: TGTGCCAGCAGTCTCCGGACAGGGGCTCGGTACGAGCAGTACTTT; cdr3_aa: CASSLRTGARYEQYF
d_call: -; v_call: TRBV20-1; j_call: TRBJ2-3; clone_size: -; cdr3_nt: TGCAGTGCTAGAGATTCGGGACCCAGGCCCACAGATACGCAGTATTTT; cdr3_aa: CSARDSGPRPTDTQYF
d_call: -; v_call: TRBV24-1; j_call: TRBJ1-5; clone_size: -; cdr3_nt: TGTGCCACCAGTGGGGCTAGCAATCAGCCCCAGCATTTT; cdr3_aa: CATSGASNQPQHF
d_call: -; v_call: TRBV27; j_call: TRBJ1-1; clone_size: -; cdr3_nt: TGTGCCAGCAGTTCGATCACTTGGATTGGTGAAGCTTTCTTT; cdr3_aa: CASSSITWIGEAFF
d_call: TRBD2; v_call: TRBV11-2; j_call: TRBJ2-7; clone_size: -; cdr3_nt: TGTGCCAGCAGCTTAGTGGGAGGGAGCTTCTCCTACGAGCAGTACTTC; cdr3_aa: CASSLVGGSFSYEQYF
d_call: TRBD1; v_call: TRBV6-2/TRBV6-3; j_call: TRBJ2-7; clone_size: -; cdr3_nt: TGTGCCAGCAGTTACCCGGACAGGGCTTACGAGCAGTACTTC; cdr3_aa: CASSYPDRAYEQYF
d_call: -; v_call: TRBV11-2; j_call: TRBJ2-2; clone_size: -; cdr3_nt: TGTGCCAGCAGCTTAGAGGTAGCTGGGAGTCGCACCGGGGAGCTGTTTTTT; cdr3_aa: CASSLEVAGSRTGELFF
d_call: TRBD1; v_call: TRBV4-2; j_call: TRBJ2-7; clone_size: many; cdr3_nt: TGTGCCAGCAGCCGACCCCCGGGACAGGGGTCTGACGAGCAGTACTTC; cdr3_aa: CASSRPPGQGSDEQYF
d_call: -; v_call: TRBV6-5; j_call: TRBJ1-2; clone_size: -; cdr3_nt: TGTGCCAGCAGTGCAACAGGGTTCAGAAACTATGGCTACACCTTC; cdr3_aa: CASSATGFRNYGYTF
d_call: -; v_call: TRBV27; j_call: TRBJ2-6; clone_size: once; cdr3_nt: TGTGCCAGCAGGGTAGTAGGGGCGGCCAACGTCCTGACTTTC; cdr3_aa: CASRVVGAANVLTF
d_call: -; v_call: TRBV5-1; j_call: TRBJ2-7; clone_size: -; cdr3_nt: TGCGCCAGCAGCGTGGACGGGAACTACGAGCAGTACTTC; cdr3_aa: CASSVDGNYEQYF
d_call: TRBD1; v_call: TRBV25-1; j_call: TRBJ2-1; clone_size: -; cdr3_nt: TGTGCCAGCAGTGCCTACAGGGGGCCGAACAATGAGCAGTTCTTC; cdr3_aa: CASSAYRGPNNEQFF
d_call: -; v_call: TRBV5-1; j_call: TRBJ2-3; clone_size: -; cdr3_nt: TGCGCCAGCAGCATCTCTGGTCTCGGCACAGATACGCAGTATTTT; cdr3_aa: CASSISGLGTDTQYF
d_call: -; v_call: TRBV6-5; j_call: TRBJ1-4; clone_size: few; cdr3_nt: TGTGCCAGCAGTTACCAGACAGGTGGAAGAAGGGAAAAACTGTTTTTT; cdr3_aa: CASSYQTGGRREKLFF
d_call: TRBD1; v_call: TRBV12-3/TRBV12-4; j_call: TRBJ2-6; clone_size: few; cdr3_nt: TGTGCCAGCAGTTCCTACAGGGGCGTTGGGGCCAACGTCCTGACTTTC; cdr3_aa: CASSSYRGVGANVLTF
d_call: -; v_call: TRBV29-1; j_call: TRBJ2-1; clone_size: -; cdr3_nt: TGCAGCGGTAGGGATCAGAACTACAATGAGCAGTTCTTC; cdr3_aa: CSGRDQNYNEQFF
d_call: TRBD1; v_call: TRBV29-1; j_call: TRBJ2-7; clone_size: -; cdr3_nt: TGCAGCGTTGAAGACCGGGACAGGGTCAACGAGCAGTACTTC; cdr3_aa: CSVEDRDRVNEQYF
d_call: -; v_call: TRBV20-1; j_call: TRBJ2-3; clone_size: -; cdr3_nt: TGCAGTGCTAGAGTAACACCCGGGGCTCCCCGCGTAGATACGCAGTATTTT; cdr3_aa: CSARVTPGAPRVDTQYF
d_call: -; v_call: TRBV5-1; j_call: TRBJ2-7; clone_size: -; cdr3_nt: TGCGCCAGTCTGTCAGTGGGGGGCGACGAGCAGTACTTC; cdr3_aa: CASLSVGGDEQYF
d_call: -; v_call: TRBV12-3/TRBV12-4; j_call: TRBJ1-2; clone_size: -; cdr3_nt: TGTGCCAGCAGTTTAATAAGGGAATTCACCTTC; cdr3_aa: CASSLIREFTF
d_call: -; v_call: TRBV10-3; j_call: TRBJ2-5; clone_size: -; cdr3_nt: TGTGCCATCAGTGAGTCGATCGGACAGTACTTC; cdr3_aa: CAISESIGQYF
d_call: TRBD2; v_call: TRBV9; j_call: TRBJ2-7; clone_size: -; cdr3_nt: TGTGCCAGCAGCGTAGCCGGACGGACTAGCGGGAGGGGCCGGGACTACGAGCAGTACTTC; cdr3_aa: CASSVAGRTSGRGRDYEQYF
d_call: -; v_call: TRBV29-1; j_call: TRBJ2-7; clone_size: -; cdr3_nt: TGCAGCGTTTCACAGGCCAGCTCCTACGAGCAGTACTTC; cdr3_aa: CSVSQASSYEQYF
d_call: -; v_call: TRBV28; j_call: TRBJ1-1; clone_size: -; cdr3_nt: TGTGCCAGCAGCCCGAGGACAGTTTCCATGAACACTGAAGCTTTCTTT; cdr3_aa: CASSPRTVSMNTEAFF
d_call: -; v_call: TRBV7-2; j_call: TRBJ2-4; clone_size: -; cdr3_nt: TGTGCCAGCAGTATAAACGGACCCACCCCCGGGGACATTCAGTACTTC; cdr3_aa: CASSINGPTPGDIQYF